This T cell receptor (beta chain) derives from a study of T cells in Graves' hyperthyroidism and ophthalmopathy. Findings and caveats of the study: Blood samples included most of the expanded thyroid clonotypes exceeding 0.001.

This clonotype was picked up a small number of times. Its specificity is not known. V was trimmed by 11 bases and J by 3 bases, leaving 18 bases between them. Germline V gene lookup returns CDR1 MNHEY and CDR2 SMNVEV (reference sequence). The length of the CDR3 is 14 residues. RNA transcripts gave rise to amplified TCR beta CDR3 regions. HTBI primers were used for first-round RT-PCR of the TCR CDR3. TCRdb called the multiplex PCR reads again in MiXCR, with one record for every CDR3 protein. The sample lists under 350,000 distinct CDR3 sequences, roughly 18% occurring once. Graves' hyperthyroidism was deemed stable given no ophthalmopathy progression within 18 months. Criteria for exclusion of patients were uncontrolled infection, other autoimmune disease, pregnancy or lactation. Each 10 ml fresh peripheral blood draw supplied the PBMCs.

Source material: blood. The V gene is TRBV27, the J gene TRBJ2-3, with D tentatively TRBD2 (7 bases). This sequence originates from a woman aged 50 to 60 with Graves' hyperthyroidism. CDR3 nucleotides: TGTGCCGCTGCCCGGGGGGCTGGGACAGATACGCAGTATTTT. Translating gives CAAARGAGTDTQYF.